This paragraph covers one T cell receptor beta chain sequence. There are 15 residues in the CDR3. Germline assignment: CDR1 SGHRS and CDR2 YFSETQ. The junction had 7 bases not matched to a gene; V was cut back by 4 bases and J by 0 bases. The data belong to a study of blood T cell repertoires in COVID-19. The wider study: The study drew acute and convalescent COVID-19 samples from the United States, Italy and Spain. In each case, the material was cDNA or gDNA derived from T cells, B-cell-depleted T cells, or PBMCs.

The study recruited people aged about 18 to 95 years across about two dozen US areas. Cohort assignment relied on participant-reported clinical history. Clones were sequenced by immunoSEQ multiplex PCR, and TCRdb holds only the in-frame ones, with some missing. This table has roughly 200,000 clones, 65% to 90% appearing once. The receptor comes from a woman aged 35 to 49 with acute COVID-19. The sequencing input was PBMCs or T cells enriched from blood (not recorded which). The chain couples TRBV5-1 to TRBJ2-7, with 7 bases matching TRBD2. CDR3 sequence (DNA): TGCGCCAGCAGCCGGGAAGCGGGAAGCTCCTACGAGCAGTACTTC. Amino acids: CASSREAGSSYEQYF.